This T cell receptor beta chain appears in the sequencing data of a study of T cells after yellow fever vaccination. Study in general: Fractions containing few cells were prepared with SMART-Seq v4 Ultra Low Input.

Template switching by 5'RACE produced TCR cDNA, adding a universal primer site and UMIs. TCRdb reanalysed the 5' RACE reads using MiXCR and keeps one entry per CDR3 protein. The sample has around 72,000 distinct CDR3 sequences, about 7.7% seen once. This CDR3 has 13 amino acids. Germline V gene lookup returns CDR1 SQVTM and CDR2 ANQGSEA. The V end lost 7 bases, the J end lost 4 bases, and 16 bases lay between the germline ends. Study outcomes and limitations: Some clonotypes were seen in both the CD4 and the CD8 compartments. These made up a small share and likely arose from convergent recombination.

This clonotype has ten or more counts. Its antigen is unknown. This TCR derives from a man aged 18 to 30 who received the YFV17D yellow fever vaccine. The sequenced sample was CD8+ T cells sorted from PBMCs, obtained about 10 days after the first yellow fever vaccination. The chain joins TRBV29-1 to TRBJ1-1; no clear D gene. CDR3 residues: CSADGELGTEAFF. CDR3 nucleotides: TGCAGCGCAGACGGGGAACTTGGCACTGAAGCTTTCTTT.